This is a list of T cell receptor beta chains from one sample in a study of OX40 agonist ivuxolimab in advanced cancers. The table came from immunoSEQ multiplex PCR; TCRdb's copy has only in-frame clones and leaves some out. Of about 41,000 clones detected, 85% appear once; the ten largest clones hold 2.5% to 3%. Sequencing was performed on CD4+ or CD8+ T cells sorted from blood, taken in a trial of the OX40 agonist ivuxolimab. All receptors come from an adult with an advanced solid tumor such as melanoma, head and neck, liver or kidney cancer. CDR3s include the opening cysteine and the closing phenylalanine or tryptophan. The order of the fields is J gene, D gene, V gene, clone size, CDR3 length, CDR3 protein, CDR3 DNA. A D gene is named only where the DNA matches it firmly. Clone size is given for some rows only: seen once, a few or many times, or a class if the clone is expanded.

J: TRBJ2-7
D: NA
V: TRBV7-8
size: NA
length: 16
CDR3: CASSLQTGTSSYEQYF
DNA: TGTGCCAGCAGCTTACAGACAGGGACTAGTTCCTACGAGCAGTACTTC

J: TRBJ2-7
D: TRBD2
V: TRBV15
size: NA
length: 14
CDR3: CATSIGTRSYEQYF
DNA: TGTGCCACCAGCATCGGGACTAGAAGTTACGAGCAGTACTTC

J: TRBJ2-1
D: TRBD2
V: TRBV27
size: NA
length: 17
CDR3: CASSLIRTSGSIDEQFF
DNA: TGTGCCAGCAGTTTAATCCGGACTAGCGGGAGCATCGATGAGCAGTTCTTC

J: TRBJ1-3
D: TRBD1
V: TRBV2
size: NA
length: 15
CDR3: CASRRGQASGNTIYF
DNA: TGTGCCAGCAGGCGGGGACAGGCCTCTGGAAACACCATATATTTT

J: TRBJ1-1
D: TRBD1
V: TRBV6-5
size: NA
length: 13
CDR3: CASSGTENTEAFF
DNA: TGTGCCAGCAGTGGGACAGAGAACACTGAAGCTTTCTTT

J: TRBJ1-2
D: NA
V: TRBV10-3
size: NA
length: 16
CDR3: CAISDGGRQPNYGYTF
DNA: TGTGCCATCAGTGATGGGGGAAGACAGCCGAACTATGGCTACACCTTC

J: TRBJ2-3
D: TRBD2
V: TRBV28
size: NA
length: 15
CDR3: CASSLGLAGPDTQYF
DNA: TGTGCCAGCAGTTTAGGACTAGCGGGACCAGATACGCAGTATTTT

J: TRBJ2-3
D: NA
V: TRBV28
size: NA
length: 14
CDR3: CASSAIRVTDTQYF
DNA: TGTGCCAGCAGCGCGATTAGGGTTACAGATACGCAGTATTTT

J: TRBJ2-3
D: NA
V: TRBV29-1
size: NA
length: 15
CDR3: CSVGVLQKSTDTQYF
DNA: TGCAGCGTTGGTGTTTTACAGAAGAGCACAGATACGCAGTATTTT

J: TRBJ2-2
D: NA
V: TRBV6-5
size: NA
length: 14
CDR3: CASSYFKRGGELFF
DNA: TGTGCCAGCAGTTACTTCAAGAGGGGCGGGGAGCTGTTTTTT

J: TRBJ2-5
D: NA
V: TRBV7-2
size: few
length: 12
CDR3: CASSFTQETQYF
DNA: TGTGCCAGCAGCTTCACACAAGAGACCCAGTACTTC

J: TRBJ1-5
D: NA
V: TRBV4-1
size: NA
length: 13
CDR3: CASSQEVIQPQHF
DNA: TGCGCCAGCAGCCAAGAGGTTATCCAGCCCCAGCATTTT

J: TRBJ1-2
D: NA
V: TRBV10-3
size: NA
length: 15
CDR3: CAISESNRQSGGYTF
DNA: TGTGCCATCAGTGAGTCGAATCGGCAATCCGGTGGCTACACCTTC

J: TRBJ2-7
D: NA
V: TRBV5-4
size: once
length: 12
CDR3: CASSLESYEQYF
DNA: TGTGCCAGCAGCTTGGAAAGCTACGAGCAGTACTTC

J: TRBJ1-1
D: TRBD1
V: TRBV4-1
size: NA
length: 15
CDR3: CASSPTGGLITEAFF
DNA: TGCGCCAGCAGCCCGACAGGGGGCTTAATCACTGAAGCTTTCTTT

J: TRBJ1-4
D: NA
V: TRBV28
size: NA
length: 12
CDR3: CASRGGSEKLFF
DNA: TGTGCCAGCAGGGGTGGGAGTGAAAAACTGTTTTTT

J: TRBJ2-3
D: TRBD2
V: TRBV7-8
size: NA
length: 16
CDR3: CASSFGVGAGADTQYF
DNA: TGTGCCAGCAGCTTTGGTGTCGGAGCGGGAGCAGATACGCAGTATTTT

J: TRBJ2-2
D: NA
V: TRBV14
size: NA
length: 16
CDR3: CASSQIGSGNTGELFF
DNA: TGTGCCAGCAGCCAAATCGGATCCGGGAACACCGGGGAGCTGTTTTTT

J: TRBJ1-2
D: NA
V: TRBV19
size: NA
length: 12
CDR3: CASGGINYGYTF
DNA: TGTGCCAGTGGGGGGATTAACTATGGCTACACCTTC

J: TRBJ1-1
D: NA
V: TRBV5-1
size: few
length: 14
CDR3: CASSPSWGNTEAFF
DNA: TGCGCCAGCAGCCCCTCTTGGGGGAACACTGAAGCTTTCTTT

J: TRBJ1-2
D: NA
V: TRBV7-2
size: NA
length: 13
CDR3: CASSLYGDYGYTF
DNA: TGTGCCAGCAGCTTATATGGTGACTATGGCTACACCTTC

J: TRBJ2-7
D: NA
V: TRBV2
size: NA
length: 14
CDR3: CASSDRRAHHEQYF
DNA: TGTGCCAGCAGTGACCGACGGGCTCACCACGAGCAGTACTTC

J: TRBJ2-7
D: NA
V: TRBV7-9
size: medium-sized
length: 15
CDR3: CASSWGAGESNEQYF
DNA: TGTGCCAGCAGCTGGGGGGCGGGAGAGAGTAACGAGCAGTACTTC

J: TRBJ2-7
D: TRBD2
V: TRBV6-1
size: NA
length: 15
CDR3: CASSPGTSGKYEQYF
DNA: TGTGCCAGCAGCCCCGGGACTAGCGGGAAGTACGAGCAGTACTTC

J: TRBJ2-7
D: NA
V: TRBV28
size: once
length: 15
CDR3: CASSLGGSGAYEQYF
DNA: TGTGCCAGCAGTTTAGGGGGCTCGGGTGCGTACGAGCAGTACTTC

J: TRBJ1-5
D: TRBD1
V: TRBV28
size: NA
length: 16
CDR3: CASSLGGQGSNQPQHF
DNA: TGTGCCAGCAGTTTAGGGGGACAGGGAAGCAATCAGCCCCAGCATTTT